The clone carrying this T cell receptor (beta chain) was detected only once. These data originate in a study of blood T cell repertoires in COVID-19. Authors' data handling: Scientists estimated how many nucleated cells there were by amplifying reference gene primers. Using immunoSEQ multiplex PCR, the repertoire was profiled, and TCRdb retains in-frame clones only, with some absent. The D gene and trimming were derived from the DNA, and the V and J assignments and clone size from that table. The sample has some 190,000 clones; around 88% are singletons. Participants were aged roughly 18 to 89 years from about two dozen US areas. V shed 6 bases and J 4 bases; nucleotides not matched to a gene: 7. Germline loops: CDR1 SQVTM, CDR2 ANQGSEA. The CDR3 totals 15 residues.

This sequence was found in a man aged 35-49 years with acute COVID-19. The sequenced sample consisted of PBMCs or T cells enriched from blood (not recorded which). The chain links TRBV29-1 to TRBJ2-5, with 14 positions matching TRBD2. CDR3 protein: CSVGTSGSNGETQYF. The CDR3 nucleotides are TGCAGCGTCGGGACTAGCGGGAGCAATGGAGAGACCCAGTACTTC. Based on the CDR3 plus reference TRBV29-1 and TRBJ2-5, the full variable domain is SAVISQKPSRDICQRGTSLTIQCQVDSQVTMMFWYRQQPGQSLTLIATANQGSEATYESGFVIDKFPISRPNLTFSTLTVSNMSPEDSSIYLCSVGTSGSNGETQYFGPGTRLLVL.